This T cell receptor (beta chain) was found in a study of shared clonotypes between healthy human individuals. At the level of the study: The plates for each donor numbered three CD4 naive, three CD4 memory, two CD8 naive and one CD8 memory. General study results and limits: Estimated clonotype richness was generally higher in naive than memory subsets. The small donor group covered limited genetic and exposure diversity.

Every immunoSEQ plate was one replicate of a subset's evenly spread DNA. Some clones are missing from TCRdb's copy, which holds only in-frame ones; the method was immunoSEQ multiplex PCR. Of about 1 million clones in the sample, about 70% were seen once. Notes on this clone: Its cognate antigen is unknown.

This receptor was taken from a man aged 18 to 30 in good health. The sample taken for sequencing was memory CD4+ T cells sorted from blood. Subset in this sample: CD45RA-negative fraction.

This CDR3 reads CASSPNNGSPGELFF. CDR3 DNA sequence: TGTGCCAGCTCACCTAACAACGGGAGCCCCGGGGAGCTGTTTTTT. V and J are TRBV18 and TRBJ2-2; TRBD2 might be the D (6 bases). Trimming cost V 3 bases and J 6 bases, with 14 bases left between them. CDR1 is KGHSH, CDR2 LQKENI, per germline. The CDR3 has 15 amino acids. Supplemented by reference TRBV18 and TRBJ2-2, the full variable domain reads NAGVMQNPRHLVRRRGQEARLRCSPMKGHSHVYWYRQLPEEGLKFMVYLQKENIIDESGMPKERFSAEFPKEGPSILRIQQVVRGDSAAYFCASSPNNGSPGELFFGEGSRLTVL.